These T cell receptor beta chains were read from a single sample in a study of blood T cell repertoires in COVID-19. The method was immunoSEQ multiplex PCR; TCRdb's version includes in-frame clones alone and lacks a portion of them. The top ten clones hold 4.1% of a sample with 270,000 or so clones, just under 90% of them seen once. The sequencing input was PBMCs or T cells enriched from blood (not recorded which). The receptors stem from a woman aged 25-40 years with acute COVID-19. Both conserved end residues are part of each CDR3.

V,CDR3
TRBV6-6,CASSRGTSGVAYNEQFF
TRBV10-1,CASSETSNEQFF
TRBV11-2,CASSFGQLYQETQYF
TRBV10-1,CASSEGTPSSYEQYF
TRBV5-4,CASSGTSGSLSSYNEQFF
TRBV28,CASSFSGDEQFF
TRBV7-3,CASSQDRGREQYF
TRBV6-1,CASSEVSFTGELFF
TRBV5-6,CASSQEGQVGHEQYF
TRBV11-2,CASSLFGDSVTGELFF
TRBV28,CASSRLDATNEKLFF
TRBV29-1,CSVENRPGGAPGYTF
TRBV6-1,CASSEIGSTYEQYF
TRBV4-1,CASSQEDEDEQFF
TRBV19,CASSTGTPPHNEQFF
TRBV6-5,CASSYSPGQGPPFF
TRBV19,CASSMDTDTDTQYF
TRBV19,CASPCEGASDYEQYF
TRBV3-1/TRBV3-2,CASSQETSTGNIHEQYF
TRBV5-1,CASSLVVGGESEAFF
TRBV6-2/TRBV6-3,CASSPGRGVTYNEQFF
TRBV4-3,CASSPTGGEQYF
TRBV4-2,CASSQPDSTADTQYF
TRBV2,CASSESSGAGELFF
TRBV28,CAIPQAKQGITGELFF
TRBV4-3,CASSQDHTGTNEQFF
TRBV3-1/TRBV3-2,CASSQDQRVGLPARDTGELFF
TRBV27,CASRLQGAGEQYF
TRBV28,CASRIPGLAGGPGSTDTQYF
TRBV9,CASSVSPSDTYEQYF
TRBV13,CASSLAYPGGEQANTGELFF
TRBV4-1,CASSIRLGATSSYEQYF
TRBV5-1,CASSWEEGEKLFF
TRBV7-9,CASSGQDQPQHF
TRBV24-1,CATSDSRLAGGSSTDTQYF
TRBV10-2,CASSEPIWVAGYNEQFF
TRBV28,CASILNRDNYGYTF
TRBV19,CASSILGTNTGGLGETQYF
TRBV28,CASSGQGSLWTQYF
TRBV7-3,CASSLQTGGETQYF
TRBV7-6,CASSAQGVEQYF
TRBV2,CAARGFRHKGSYGYTF
TRBV9,CASSISGSSSYNEQFF
TRBV7-9,CASRPTRAYTDTQYF
TRBV5-1,CASSSTSVNEQFF